What follows are 14 T cell receptor beta chains derived from one specimen sequenced in a study of brain T cells in children with intractable seizures. The assay was immunoSEQ multiplex PCR, and TCRdb's table has in-frame clones only and misses some. The table records 340,000 or so clones, 93% of them present only once. Time point given: blood from clinic visit 5 months post-surgery; TSC patient then seizure free. The sequenced sample was peripheral blood, obtained more than 4 months after surgery. These receptors all come from a boy under two years old with tuberous sclerosis and intractable seizures.

The genes are TRBV27 and TRBJ2-1; D may be TRBD1 or TRBD2 (6 bases each). The germline CDR1 and CDR2 sequences are MNHEY and SMNVEV (reference sequence). Trimming took 3 bases from V and 4 from J, leaving 10 bases between them. The CDR3 covers 14 residues. The chain's CDR3 is CASSFGGGYNEQFF. DNA of the CDR3: TGTGCCAGCAGTTTTGGAGGGGGATACAATGAGCAGTTCTTC.

This chain joins TRBV6-1 and TRBJ2-7, with 8 positions matching TRBD1. V lost 3 bases, J lost 5 bases, and 9 bases stayed unmatched. CDR1 MNHNS and CDR2 SASEGT come from the germline V gene. The CDR3 has 15 amino acids. The CDR3 here is CASSDPWTGLHEQYF. The CDR3 DNA reads as TGTGCCAGCAGTGATCCCTGGACAGGGTTACACGAGCAGTACTTC.

The chain has TRBV29-1 and TRBJ2-7; a weak D match, TRBD2 (5 bases). Looked up from germline, CDR1 is SQVTM and CDR2 is ANQGSEA. Trimming took off 1 base at V and 2 bases at J, with 12 bases between the two ends. CDR3 size: 14 residues. CDR3 nucleotides: TGCAGCGTTGAAGGAACTGGGGAGACCTACGAGCAGTACTTC. Protein product: CSVEGTGETYEQYF.

The V gene is TRBV5-6, the J gene TRBJ2-5, with TRBD2 matching over 10 bases. The CDR3 is 15 residues long. Germline V gene lookup returns CDR1 SGHDT and CDR2 YYEEEE. The V and J ends lost 0 bases and 5 bases, in that order; junction bases with no gene match: 4. The CDR3 protein is CASSLGSGGAETQYF. The CDR3 nucleotides are TGTGCCAGCAGCTTGGGCAGCGGGGGGGCTGAGACCCAGTACTTC.

The gene calls are TRBV5-6 and TRBJ1-1; D is ambiguous. V was cut by 1 base and J by 2 bases, with 15 bases left in between. CDR1 is SGHDT and CDR2 is YYEEEE in the germline V gene. CDR3 size: 16 residues. CDR3 sequence (DNA): TGTGCCAGCAGCTTGCCCCGCTCGGCAGACAACACTGAAGCTTTCTTT. Translation: CASSLPRSADNTEAFF. Based on the CDR3 plus reference TRBV5-6 and TRBJ1-1, the full variable domain is DAGVTQSPTHLIKTRGQQVTLRCSPKSGHDTVSWYQQALGQGPQFIFQYYEEEERQRGNFPDRFSGHQFPNYSSELNVNALLLGDSALYLCASSLPRSADNTEAFFGQGTRLTVV.

The chain couples TRBV12-2 to TRBJ2-1; the D segment call TRBD1 is taken from the table without a DNA check. TRBV12-2 corresponds to a pseudogene. The CDR3 runs to 13 residues. The CDR3, as DNA: TGTGCAAGTCGCTTAAACAGGGGCAATGAGCAGTTCTTC. Its translation is CASRLNRGNEQFF.

This clone was seen only once. This chain uses TRBV25-1 with TRBJ2-5; 8 bases match TRBD1. The CDR3 consists of 14 residues. Trimming removed 4 bases from V and 5 bases from J; junction bases left unmatched: 6. Germline V gene lookup returns CDR1 MGHDK and CDR2 SYGVNS. The CDR3: CASSVHRGWETQYF. CDR3 bases: TGTGCCAGCAGTGTTCACAGGGGGTGGGAGACCCAGTACTTC. The full variable domain, in which reference TRBV25-1 and TRBJ2-5 provide the parts outside the CDR3, is EADIYQTPRYLVIGTGKKITLECSQTMGHDKMYWYQQDPGMELHLIHYSYGVNSTEKGDLSSESTVSRIRTEHFPLTLESARPSHTSQYLCASSVHRGWETQYFGPGTRLLVL.

V gene TRBV2 combines with J gene TRBJ1-1; D gene uncertain. Germline CDR1 and CDR2: SNHLY and FYNNEI. The CDR3 is 10 amino acids. Trimming pared 3 bases from V and 8 bases from J, leaving 4 bases between. In nucleotides, the CDR3 is TGTGCCAGCAGTGAGGGGGAAGCTTTCTTT. It codes for CASSEGEAFF.

This clone was recorded once. The rearrangement uses TRBV24-1 and TRBJ2-7, with D maybe TRBD2 (6 bases). The length of the CDR3 is 15 residues. Trimming shortened V by 5 bases and J by 5 bases, and 18 bases separated the two germline ends. Germline CDR1 and CDR2: KGHDR and SFDVKD. CDR3: CATSGAGSEGHEQYF. DNA for the CDR3: TGTGCCACCAGTGGGGCGGGGAGTGAGGGACACGAGCAGTACTTC.

The chain has TRBV13 and TRBJ1-1, with a tentative D call TRBD1 (6 bases). CDR1 and CDR2 from the germline V gene are PRHDT and FYEKMQ (reference sequence). V was pared by 5 bases and J by 12 bases, with 28 bases between. This CDR3 comprises 16 residues. The CDR3 nucleotides are TGTGCCAGCAGCCCCCTGGACAGAGATTTTCCTGCGTTGACTTTCTTT. Protein product: CASSPLDRDFPALTFF.

The chain carries TRBV30 and TRBJ1-1, with 10 nucleotides matching TRBD1. The CDR3 has 14 residues. Per the germline V gene, CDR1 is GTSNPN and CDR2 is SVGIG (reference sequence). V shed 3 bases, J shed 7 bases, and the junction held 8 bases outside the gene matches. CDR3 in amino acids: CAWRIDRGPVEAFF. As DNA, the CDR3 is TGTGCCTGGAGGATCGACAGGGGGCCGGTTGAAGCTTTCTTT.

This chain connects TRBV7-2 to TRBJ2-3, with 8 nucleotides matching TRBD1. The length of the CDR3 is 14 residues. Germline V gene lookup returns CDR1 SGHTA and CDR2 FQGNSA. Losses at the gene ends were 4 bases for V and 3 bases for J; bases not matched to a gene: 3. CDR3 sequence: CASSYRQGTDTQYF. In nucleotides, the CDR3 is TGTGCCAGCAGCTACCGACAGGGGACAGATACGCAGTATTTT. Based on the CDR3 plus reference TRBV7-2 and TRBJ2-3, the full variable domain is GAGVSQSPSNKVTEKGKDVELRCDPISGHTALYWYRQSLGQGLEFLIYFQGNSAPDKSGLPSDRFSAERTGGSVSTLTIQRTQQEDSAVYLCASSYRQGTDTQYFGPGTRLTVL.

This clone has only one observation. This sequence joins TRBV20-1 and TRBJ1-1, with D unresolved. The ends were cut back, 2 bases at V and 8 bases at J, with 6 bases in the middle. Germline-derived CDR1 and CDR2 are DFQATT and SNEGSKA (reference sequence). CDR3 size: 10 residues. CDR3 DNA sequence: TGCAGTGCTAGACCCCCCGAAGCTTTCTTT. It yields the protein CSARPPEAFF.

This chain uses TRBV4-1 with TRBJ2-7, with 12 bases fitting TRBD2. The CDR3 runs 16 residues. V was pared by 4 bases and J by 3 bases, with 7 bases of the junction left unmatched. Germline V gene lookup returns CDR1 MGHRA and CDR2 YSYEKL. The CDR3 DNA reads as TGCGCCAGCAGCCTGGCCCCGGGACTAGCGGGCTACGAGCAGTACTTC. Residues: CASSLAPGLAGYEQYF.